The entry below gives a single TCR beta chain sequence along with its context. This entry is derived from a study of blood T cell repertoires in COVID-19. Study-wide background: Sources were T cells, B-cell-depleted T cells, or PBMCs; the material itself was cDNA or gDNA.

The CDR3 runs 15 residues. CDR1 and CDR2 from the germline V gene are MNHEY and SVGEGT. The V and J ends lost 5 bases and 0 bases, in that order; junction bases with no gene match: 5. Per the study methods: Nucleated cell counts were estimated from reference gene primer amplification. TCRdb keeps only in-frame clones here, not all; method: immunoSEQ multiplex PCR. V and J calls and clone size are copied from that table; D and trimming were computed from the DNA. The sample yields under 350,000 clones, about 82% seen once. This receptor was taken from a human donor in a cohort sampled during active COVID-19. V is TRBV6-2 or TRBV6-3 and J is TRBJ2-3; TRBD1 matches 7 bases. The sample comprised peripheral blood. The CDR3 protein is CASSTGQTSTDTQYF. In DNA form, the CDR3 reads TGTGCCAGCAGTACGGGACAGACTAGCACAGATACGCAGTATTTT.